This paragraph reports one T cell receptor beta chain. At one end, the junction sequence differs from germline, possibly due to a read error. Per the germline V gene, CDR1 is LNHDA and CDR2 is SQIVND (reference sequence). The CDR3 has 9 residues. These data originate in a study of molecular identifiers for immune sequencing clone quantification. Previously described methods and listed TCR primers were used for bulk TCR libraries. TCRdb passed the PCR reads through MiXCR, listing each CDR3 protein once. The sample consists of about 60,000 distinct CDR3 sequences, 15% to 20% of them appearing once. The source is a human donor in good health. Some libraries in this study had Jurkat cell RNA spiked in. This chain uses TRBV19 with TRBJ1-2; D unclear. Sequenced sample: naive CD8+ T cells from blood, with Jurkat cell RNA spiked in. Subset specified: FACS-sorted CD8+CD4-CCR7+CD45RA+ naive T cells. CDR3 DNA sequence: TGTGCCAGTACCGGACTTGGCCGCTTC. Translation: CASTGLGRF.